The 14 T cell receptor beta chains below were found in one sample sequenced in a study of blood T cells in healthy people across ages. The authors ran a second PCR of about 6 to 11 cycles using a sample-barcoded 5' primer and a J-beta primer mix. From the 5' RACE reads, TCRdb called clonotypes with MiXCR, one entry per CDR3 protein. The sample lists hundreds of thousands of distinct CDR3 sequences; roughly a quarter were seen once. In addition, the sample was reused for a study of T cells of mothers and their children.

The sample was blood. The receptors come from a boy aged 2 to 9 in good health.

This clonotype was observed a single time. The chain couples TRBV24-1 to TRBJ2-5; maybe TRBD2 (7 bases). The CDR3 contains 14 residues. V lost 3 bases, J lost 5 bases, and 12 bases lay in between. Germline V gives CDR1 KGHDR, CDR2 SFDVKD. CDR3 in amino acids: CATSDRGGPETQYF. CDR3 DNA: TGTGCCACCAGTGATAGGGGGGGGCCGGAGACCCAGTACTTC.

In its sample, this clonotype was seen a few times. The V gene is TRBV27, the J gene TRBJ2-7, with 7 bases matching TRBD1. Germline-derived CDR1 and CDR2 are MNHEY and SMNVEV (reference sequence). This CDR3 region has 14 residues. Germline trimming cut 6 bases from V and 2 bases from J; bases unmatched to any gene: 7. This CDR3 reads CASRKQGSPYEQYF. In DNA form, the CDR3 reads TGTGCCAGCAGGAAACAGGGGTCCCCCTACGAGCAGTACTTC.

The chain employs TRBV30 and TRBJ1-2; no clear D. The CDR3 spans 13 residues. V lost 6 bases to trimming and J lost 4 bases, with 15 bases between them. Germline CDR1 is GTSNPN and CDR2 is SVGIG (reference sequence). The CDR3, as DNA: TGTGCCTGTCACTTAGGGCAGCCCTATGGCTACACCTTC. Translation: CACHLGQPYGYTF.

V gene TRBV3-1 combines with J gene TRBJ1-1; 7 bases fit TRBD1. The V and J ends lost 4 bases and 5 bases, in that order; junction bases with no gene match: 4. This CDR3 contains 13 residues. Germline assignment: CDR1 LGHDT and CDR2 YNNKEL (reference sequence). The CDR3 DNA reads TGTGCCAGCAGCCGAGGGGGCAAGACTGAAGCTTTCTTT. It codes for CASSRGGKTEAFF. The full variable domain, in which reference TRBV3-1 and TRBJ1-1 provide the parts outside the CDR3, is DTAVSQTPKYLVTQMGNDKSIKCEQNLGHDTMYWYKQDSKKFLKIMFSYNNKELIINETVPNRFSPKSPDKAHLNLHINSLELGDSAVYFCASSRGGKTEAFFGQGTRLTVV.

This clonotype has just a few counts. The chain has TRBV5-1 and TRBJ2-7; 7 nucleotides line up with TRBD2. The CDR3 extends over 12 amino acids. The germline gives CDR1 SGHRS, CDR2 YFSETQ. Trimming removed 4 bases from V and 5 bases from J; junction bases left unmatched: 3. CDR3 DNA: TGCGCCAGCAGCCCCACTAGCGACGAGCAGTACTTC. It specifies CASSPTSDEQYF.

CDR3 DNA sequence: TGCAGCGCCTATAGCGGGAGCACAGATACGCAGTATTTT. Translation gives CSAYSGSTDTQYF. The chain links TRBV29-1 to TRBJ2-3; 7 bases fit TRBD2. The CDR3 extends over 13 amino acids. J lost 0 bases, V lost 7 bases, and 4 bases had no gene match. Germline V CDR1 and CDR2: SQVTM, ANQGSEA.

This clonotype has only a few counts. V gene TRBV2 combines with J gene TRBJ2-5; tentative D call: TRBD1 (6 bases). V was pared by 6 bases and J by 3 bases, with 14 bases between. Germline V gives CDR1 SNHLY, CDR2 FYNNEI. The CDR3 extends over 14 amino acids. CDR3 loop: CASRLQGGEETQYF. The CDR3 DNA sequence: TGTGCCAGCAGGTTACAGGGCGGTGAAGAGACCCAGTACTTC.

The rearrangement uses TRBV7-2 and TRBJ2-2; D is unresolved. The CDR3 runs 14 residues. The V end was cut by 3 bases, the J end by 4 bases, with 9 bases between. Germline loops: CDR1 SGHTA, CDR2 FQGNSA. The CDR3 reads CASSLFSSTGELFF. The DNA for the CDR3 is TGTGCCAGCAGCTTGTTCAGTTCCACCGGGGAGCTGTTTTTT.

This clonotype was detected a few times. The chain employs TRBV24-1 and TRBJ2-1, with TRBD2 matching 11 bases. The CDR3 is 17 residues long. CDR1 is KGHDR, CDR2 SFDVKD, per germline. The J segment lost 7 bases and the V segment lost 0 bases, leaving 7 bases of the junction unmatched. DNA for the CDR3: TGTGCCACCAGTGATTTGCAAACTAGCGGGAGTTTGAATGAGCAGTTCTTC. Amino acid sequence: CATSDLQTSGSLNEQFF.

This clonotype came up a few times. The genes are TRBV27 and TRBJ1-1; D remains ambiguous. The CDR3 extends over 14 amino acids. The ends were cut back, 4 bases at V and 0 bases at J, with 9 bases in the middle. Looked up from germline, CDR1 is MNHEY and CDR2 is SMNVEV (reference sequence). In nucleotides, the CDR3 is TGTGCCAGCAGTTCAACGAGGTTGAACACTGAAGCTTTCTTT. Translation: CASSSTRLNTEAFF.

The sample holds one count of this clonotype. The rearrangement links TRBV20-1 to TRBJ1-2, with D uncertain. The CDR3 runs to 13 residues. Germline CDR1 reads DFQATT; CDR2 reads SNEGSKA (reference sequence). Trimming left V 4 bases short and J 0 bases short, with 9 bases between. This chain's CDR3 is CSAKASANYGYTF. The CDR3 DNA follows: TGCAGTGCTAAGGCCTCAGCTAACTATGGCTACACCTTC.

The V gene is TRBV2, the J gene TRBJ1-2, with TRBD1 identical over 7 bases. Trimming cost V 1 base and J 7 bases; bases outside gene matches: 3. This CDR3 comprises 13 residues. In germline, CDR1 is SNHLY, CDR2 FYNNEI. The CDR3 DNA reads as TGTGCCAGCAGTGAAGGGGACAGCGTTGGCTACACCTTC. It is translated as CASSEGDSVGYTF.

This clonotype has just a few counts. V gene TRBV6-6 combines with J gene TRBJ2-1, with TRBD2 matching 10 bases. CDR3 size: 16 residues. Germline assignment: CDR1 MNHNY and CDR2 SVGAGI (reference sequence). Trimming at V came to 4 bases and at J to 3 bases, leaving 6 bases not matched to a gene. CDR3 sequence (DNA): TGTGCCAGCAGTTCCCTTGGACTAGCGGACTACAATGAGCAGTTCTTC. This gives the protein CASSSLGLADYNEQFF.

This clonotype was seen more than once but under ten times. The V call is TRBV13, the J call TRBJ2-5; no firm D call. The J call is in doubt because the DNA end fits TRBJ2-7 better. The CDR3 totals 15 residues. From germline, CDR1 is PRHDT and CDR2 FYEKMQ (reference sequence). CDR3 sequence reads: CASSLGLGQSYEQYF. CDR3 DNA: TGTGCCAGCAGCTTAGGCCTCGGGCAGTCCTACGAGCAGTACTTC.